This T cell receptor (beta chain) was found in a study of blood T cells in healthy people across ages. This CDR3 is 17 amino acids long. Germline lookup yields CDR1 MNHEY and CDR2 SMNVEV (reference sequence). Losses at the gene ends were 5 bases for V and 3 bases for J; bases not matched to a gene: 11. The sample holds many counts of this clonotype. A second 7 to 11 cycle PCR used barcoded and J-beta primers. TCRdb re-called the 5' RACE reads through MiXCR, storing one row per CDR3 protein. The sample has 600,000 to 1,000,000 distinct CDR3 sequences; roughly 25% are singletons. This sample was also put to use in a study of T cells of mothers and their children. As reported in that work: Each child gave approximately 2.8 million TCR beta CDR3 reads (each mother, over 9 million).

The clonotype comes from a boy aged 5-17 years in good health. Sequenced sample: blood. This chain connects TRBV27 to TRBJ2-1; 9 bases line up with TRBD2. This CDR3 is CASSHTRLAANYNEQFF. CDR3 DNA sequence: TGTGCCAGCAGTCATACCCGACTAGCGGCTAACTACAATGAGCAGTTCTTC.